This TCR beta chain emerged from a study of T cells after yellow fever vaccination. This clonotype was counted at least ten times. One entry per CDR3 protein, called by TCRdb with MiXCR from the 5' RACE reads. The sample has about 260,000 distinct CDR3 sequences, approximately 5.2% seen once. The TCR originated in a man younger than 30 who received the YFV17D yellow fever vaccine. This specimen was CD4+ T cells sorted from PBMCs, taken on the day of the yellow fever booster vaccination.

In DNA form, the CDR3 reads TGTGCCAGCAGCTTATTCCCCAGGGACTCACCCCTCCACTTT. The encoded protein is CASSLFPRDSPLHF. The V gene is TRBV7-2, the J gene TRBJ1-6, with TRBD1 as a possible D gene (5 bases). Germline V lookup: CDR1 SGHTA, CDR2 FQGNSA. The CDR3 is made up of 14 amino acids. Trimming removed 2 bases from V and 10 bases from J, with 12 bases in between.